These 5 T cell receptor beta chains came from one sample sequenced in a study of neurological immune-mediated disorders. From the 5' RACE reads, TCRdb called clonotypes with MiXCR, one entry per CDR3 protein. The sample lists 65,000 to 95,000 distinct CDR3 sequences; roughly 4.7% were seen once. Specimen: PBMCs. The receptors come from a woman under 40 with multiple sclerosis.

This clonotype was found many times. The chain combines TRBV5-5 with TRBJ2-7, with a tentative D call TRBD2 (6 bases). V shed 0 bases and J shed 7 bases, with 14 bases lying between them. CDR3 length: 14 residues. Germline V gives CDR1 SGHKS, CDR2 YYEKEE (reference sequence). In nucleotides, the CDR3 is TGTGCCAGCAGCTTGGTTCAGTTCCGGGGGGAGCAGTACGTC. This gives the protein CASSLVQFRGEQYV.

This clonotype was seen at least ten times. J is TRBJ2-5 and V is TRBV5-4; 8 nucleotides agree with TRBD1. The CDR3 has 14 amino acids. Germline V gives CDR1 SGHNT, CDR2 YYREEE (reference sequence). V shed 2 bases and J 3 bases; nucleotides not matched to a gene: 3. The chain's CDR3 is CASSFPDREETQYF. CDR3 DNA sequence: TGTGCCAGCAGCTTCCCGGACAGGGAAGAGACCCAGTACTTC.

This clonotype was seen repeatedly, ten times or more. DNA for the CDR3: TGTGCCAGCAGCACCGGGACTAGCGGGGGGCGGGAGACCCAGTACTTC. It translates to CASSTGTSGGRETQYF. The gene calls are TRBV5-5 and TRBJ2-5, with 15 bases lining up with TRBD2. V was pared by 4 bases and J by 5 bases, with 6 bases of the junction left unmatched. This CDR3 has 16 amino acids. Looked up from germline, CDR1 is SGHKS and CDR2 is YYEKEE (reference sequence).

The table lists this clonotype with a few counts. The genes are TRBV3-1 and TRBJ2-1; maybe TRBD2 (6 bases). Germline V gene sequence: CDR1 LGHDT, CDR2 YNNKEL (reference sequence). The CDR3 runs to 15 residues. V was cut by 4 bases and J by 7 bases, with 17 bases left in between. CDR3 in DNA: TGTGCCAGCAGCCCTCCCCAACTAGCCTCTAATGAGCAGTTCTTC. Encoded protein: CASSPPQLASNEQFF.

This clonotype was counted at least ten times. The gene calls are TRBV7-2 and TRBJ2-6; D unresolved. V shed 4 bases and J shed 4 bases, with 17 bases lying between them. The germline gives CDR1 SGHTA, CDR2 FQGNSA. This CDR3 comprises 17 residues. This CDR3 reads CASSSLQLAMGANVLTF. The CDR3, as DNA: TGTGCCAGCAGCTCTCTACAGCTGGCAATGGGGGCCAACGTCCTGACTTTC.